This T cell receptor (beta chain) originates from a study of blood T cell repertoires in COVID-19. Study-level background: Sites across the United States, Italy and Spain contributed samples from acute and convalescent COVID-19.

This clone was recorded a few times. The CDR3 length is 17 residues. Trimming pared 0 bases from V and 0 bases from J, leaving 12 bases between. Germline CDR1 and CDR2: WSHSY and SAAADI. Authors' data handling: Reference gene primer amplification in the assay estimated nucleated cell counts. Measured with immunoSEQ multiplex PCR; TCRdb has only the in-frame clones, and not every one. Clone size and V and J calls were adopted from that table, with D and trimming inferred from the DNA. The data show about 58,000 clones, with roughly three quarters seen just once and around 30% held by the top ten. The specimen was peripheral blood. The J gene is TRBJ1-5, the V gene TRBV10-2; TRBD1 is a possible D gene (6 bases). The TCR sequence derives from a human donor in a cohort sampled during active COVID-19. This CDR3 reads CASSESGTRSSNQPQHF. The CDR3 coding sequence is TGCGCCAGCAGTGAGTCAGGGACAAGGTCTAGCAATCAGCCCCAGCATTTT.